The 29 T cell receptor beta chains presented below share a single source sample, sequenced in a study of cytomegalovirus exposure and HLA in healthy donors. PCR primers comprised 60 Vbeta and 13 Jbeta primers. Profiling relied on immunoSEQ multiplex PCR, and the TCRdb table lists in-frame clones only, not all of them. The table records 120,000 to 150,000 clones, approximately 67% of them present only once. The source material was PBMCs. These receptors were taken from a woman in her fifties or sixties in good health and CMV-seronegative.

The chain combines TRBV5-1 with TRBJ2-1; 12 bases line up with TRBD2. The CDR3 is 19 residues long. Germline assignment: CDR1 SGHRS and CDR2 YFSETQ. Trimming cost V 2 bases and J 2 bases; bases outside gene matches: 11. The CDR3 region has the DNA TGCGCCAGCAGCTTTGACAGGAGTCTAGCGGGAGGGGCCTACAATGAGCAGTTCTTC. This sequence encodes CASSFDRSLAGGAYNEQFF.

The V call is TRBV4-2, the J call TRBJ2-3, with D possibly matching TRBD2 (7 bases). CDR1 and CDR2 (germline): LGHNA, YNFKEQ. Trimming pared 0 bases from V and 2 bases from J, leaving 12 bases between. The CDR3 is 16 residues long. The CDR3: CASSQDFGGPTDTQYF. CDR3 DNA sequence: TGTGCCAGCAGCCAAGATTTCGGGGGGCCCACAGATACGCAGTATTTT.

The chain employs TRBV7-2 and TRBJ2-3; D might be TRBD2 (7 bases). The CDR3 is 15 residues long. CDR1 is SGHTA, CDR2 FQGNSA, per germline. Trimming took 7 bases from V and 2 from J, leaving 16 bases between them. CDR3 amino acids: CASTRGAFSTDTQYF. CDR3 nucleotides: TGTGCCAGCACCCGGGGGGCCTTCTCCACAGATACGCAGTATTTT.

This clone was found a few times. V is TRBV5-1 and J is TRBJ1-2; D is ambiguous. The germline V gene has CDR1 SGHRS and CDR2 YFSETQ. CDR3 length: 13 residues. V was trimmed by 2 bases and J by 1 base, leaving 6 bases between them. The CDR3 region has the DNA TGCGCCAGCAGCTTCGCAGATAACTATGGCTACACCTTC. This translates into CASSFADNYGYTF.

The J gene is TRBJ2-7, the V gene TRBV29-1; 7 bases are a match to TRBD2. CDR3 size: 14 residues. J lost 2 bases, V lost 5 bases, and 9 bases had no gene match. Germline-derived CDR1 and CDR2 are SQVTM and ANQGSEA. The CDR3 coding sequence is TGCAGCGTTCGGTTGGCTAGCGGTACCTACGAGCAGTACTTC. Translating gives CSVRLASGTYEQYF.

This chain connects TRBV5-5 to TRBJ1-2, with D perhaps matching TRBD1 (5 bases). V dropped 2 bases and J dropped 3 bases, with 14 bases sitting between them. This CDR3 is 15 amino acids long. Germline V gene data show CDR1 as SGHKS and CDR2 as YYEKEE (reference sequence). The CDR3 DNA reads TGTGCCAGCAGCTTATCTACCAGGGTCGACTATGGCTACACCTTC. Its translation is CASSLSTRVDYGYTF.

This chain links TRBV4-3 with TRBJ1-5, with unresolved D. The CDR3 is made up of 14 amino acids. Trimming took 0 bases from V and 5 from J, leaving 8 bases between them. Germline V lookup: CDR1 LGHNA, CDR2 YSLEER. CDR3 DNA sequence: TGCGCCAGCAGCCAAGATCTGGGAGATCAGCCCCAGCATTTT. Translating gives CASSQDLGDQPQHF.

This chain links TRBV2 with TRBJ1-1, with a possible D match to TRBD1 (5 bases). There are 13 residues in the CDR3. With 6 bases removed from V and 1 base from J, the gap between germline ends came to 9 bases. Per germline, CDR1 SNHLY and CDR2 FYNNEI. The CDR3 spells CASSRDSNTEAFF. The CDR3 DNA follows: TGTGCCAGCAGCAGGGACTCGAACACTGAAGCTTTCTTT.

The chain has TRBV10-3 and TRBJ2-7; 7 bases line up with TRBD2. Trimming removed 4 bases from V and 0 bases from J; junction bases left unmatched: 9. Germline V gene lookup returns CDR1 ENHRY and CDR2 SYGVKD. This CDR3 contains 16 residues. The CDR3: CAISGGDGRLSYEQYF. CDR3 bases: TGTGCCATCAGTGGTGGGGACGGGAGGCTCTCCTACGAGCAGTACTTC.

The chain carries TRBV10-3 and TRBJ2-5, with D possibly being TRBD2 (5 bases). The J call may be in error: the DNA end matches TRBJ2-7 better. Germline lookup yields CDR1 ENHRY and CDR2 SYGVKD. The CDR3 length is 14 residues. CDR3 region: CAISAAGNFYEQYF. The CDR3 DNA reads as TGTGCCATCAGTGCCGCCGGGAACTTCTACGAGCAGTACTTC.

This CDR3 reads CASSLEAGYEQYF. The DNA of the CDR3 is TGCGCCAGCAGCTTGGAGGCAGGGTACGAGCAGTACTTC. The V call is TRBV5-1, the J call TRBJ2-5, with TRBD1 as a possible D gene (5 bases). The tail of the sequence fits TRBJ2-7 better, so the J call may be wrong. This CDR3 is built from 13 residues. Germline V gene lookup returns CDR1 SGHRS and CDR2 YFSETQ.

The chain employs TRBV7-8 and TRBJ1-5; tentative D call: TRBD1 (6 bases). Trimming stripped 6 bases from V and 5 bases from J, with 11 bases between. From germline, CDR1 is SGHVS and CDR2 FQNEAQ. The CDR3 is made up of 13 amino acids. As DNA, the CDR3 is TGTGCCAGCAGTCGGGACATTCATCAGCCCCAGCATTTT. It codes for CASSRDIHQPQHF.

The chain carries TRBV5-6 and TRBJ2-1; D ambiguous. Germline V lookup: CDR1 SGHDT, CDR2 YYEEEE. Trimming took off 0 bases at V and 7 bases at J, with 5 bases between the two ends. The CDR3 runs 12 residues. For the CDR3, the DNA is TGTGCCAGCAGCTTGGACAGAAATGAGCAGTTCTTC. It is translated as CASSLDRNEQFF.

The V call is TRBV6-6, the J call TRBJ1-5; D is unresolved. The CDR3 is made up of 15 amino acids. The V and J ends lost 7 bases and 3 bases respectively, with 16 bases between them. Germline CDR1 MNHNY, CDR2 SVGAGI (reference sequence). CDR3 protein: CASTKTGNANQPQHF. As DNA, the CDR3 is TGTGCCAGCACCAAAACGGGGAACGCCAATCAGCCCCAGCATTTT.

This clone occurred once. V usage is TRBV14 and J usage is TRBJ2-7; 7 nucleotides align to TRBD1. Germline V CDR1 and CDR2: SGHDN, FVKESK. The length of the CDR3 is 13 residues. The V segment lost 2 bases and the J segment 4 bases; nucleotides outside the gene matches: 2. CDR3: CASSQLGQYEQYF. Here the CDR3 DNA reads TGTGCCAGCAGCCAACTGGGACAGTACGAGCAGTACTTC. Full variable domain (outside the CDR3, taken from reference TRBV14 and TRBJ2-7): EAGVTQFPSHSVIEKGQTVTLRCDPISGHDNLYWYRRVMGKEIKFLLHFVKESKQDESGMPNNRFLAERTGGTYSTLKVQPAELEDSGVYFCASSQLGQYEQYFGPGTRLTVT.

This clone was observed a handful of times. The V and J genes are TRBV7-3 and TRBJ2-1; 13 positions match TRBD2. J gave up 4 bases and V 5 bases, and 8 bases lay outside the gene matches. The CDR3 covers 17 residues. Germline V CDR1 and CDR2: SGHTA, FQGTGA. The CDR3 sequence is CASSGTSGIVGYNEQFF. The CDR3 bases are TGTGCCAGCAGCGGGACTAGCGGGATCGTCGGATACAATGAGCAGTTCTTC.

This clone came up a few times. The genes are TRBV10-3 and TRBJ2-7; maybe TRBD2 (6 bases). Germline V gene lookup returns CDR1 ENHRY and CDR2 SYGVKD. Trimming pared 6 bases from V and 1 base from J, leaving 13 bases between. CDR3 length: 14 amino acids. The CDR3 coding sequence is TGTGCCATCAGCTCACCGCGGGGATCCTACGAGCAGTACTTC. It specifies CAISSPRGSYEQYF.

The chain is built from TRBV19 and TRBJ1-2; 9 positions agree with TRBD1. Germline-derived CDR1 and CDR2 are LNHDA and SQIVND (reference sequence). Trimming removed 1 base from V and 8 bases from J; junction bases left unmatched: 5. The CDR3 has 14 residues. CDR3 residues: CASSIGGQGRGYTF. The CDR3 nucleotides are TGTGCCAGTAGTATAGGGGGACAGGGACGCGGCTACACCTTC.

The chain joins TRBV18 to TRBJ2-5, with 7 bases matching TRBD1. V lost 3 bases and J lost 2; bases outside the gene matches: 9. There are 16 residues in the CDR3. CDR1 is KGHSH, CDR2 LQKENI, per germline. The DNA of the CDR3 is TGTGCCAGCTCACCCCTCCGGGACAGATCTCAAGAGACCCAGTACTTC. Protein: CASSPLRDRSQETQYF. The whole variable domain, filled in from reference TRBV18 and TRBJ2-5, reads NAGVMQNPRHLVRRRGQEARLRCSPMKGHSHVYWYRQLPEEGLKFMVYLQKENIIDESGMPKERFSAEFPKEGPSILRIQQVVRGDSAAYFCASSPLRDRSQETQYFGPGTRLLVL.

The chain joins TRBV6-5 to TRBJ2-1, with TRBD2 matching over 10 bases. V lost 0 bases and J lost 5; bases outside the gene matches: 4. The CDR3 is made up of 16 amino acids. CDR1 is MNHEY and CDR2 is SVGAGI in the germline V gene. The CDR3 nucleotides read TGTGCCAGCAGTTACTCGAAGCGGGGGGGCCACAATGAGCAGTTCTTC. It yields the protein CASSYSKRGGHNEQFF.

The rearrangement joins TRBV7-3 to TRBJ1-5; 7 bases are a match to TRBD1. The CDR3 length is 18 residues. CDR1 is SGHTA and CDR2 is FQGTGA in the germline V gene. V was clipped by 6 bases and J by 0 bases; unmatched bases: 14. CDR3 region: CASRYLHRGHYSNQPQHF. The CDR3 DNA sequence: TGTGCCAGCAGGTACCTTCATAGGGGGCATTATAGCAATCAGCCCCAGCATTTT.

CDR3 loop: CASSSQQNTGELFF. The CDR3 DNA reads TGTGCCAGCAGCTCACAACAGAACACCGGGGAGCTGTTTTTT. The chain joins TRBV11-2 to TRBJ2-2, with D unclear. V was pared by 4 bases and J by 1 base, with 7 bases between. The CDR3 is 14 amino acids. Germline CDR1 reads SGHAT; CDR2 reads FQNNGV.

The chain uses TRBV28 and TRBJ2-2; D gene uncertain. This CDR3 has 14 residues. V was pared by 8 bases and J by 2 bases, with 12 bases between. CDR1 is MDHEN, CDR2 SYDVKM, per germline. CDR3 region: CASSFLINTGELFF. The CDR3 DNA sequence: TGTGCCAGCTCTTTTCTTATTAACACCGGGGAGCTGTTTTTT.

The V gene is TRBV28, the J gene TRBJ1-4; 8 bases agree with TRBD1. Germline V gene lookup returns CDR1 MDHEN and CDR2 SYDVKM. V trimming: 5 bases; J trimming: 4 bases; junction bases outside the gene matches: 3. The CDR3 has 14 amino acids. The CDR3 sequence is CASSTQGGNEKLFF. The CDR3 bases are TGTGCCAGCAGTACACAGGGGGGTAATGAAAAACTGTTTTTT. The complete variable domain, with remaining parts taken from reference TRBV28 and TRBJ1-4, reads DVKVTQSSRYLVKRTGEKVFLECVQDMDHENMFWYRQDPGLGLRLIYFSYDVKMKEKGDIPEGYSVSREKKERFSLILESASTNQTSMYLCASSTQGGNEKLFFGSGTQLSVL.

The chain couples TRBV9 to TRBJ2-3; D may be TRBD2 (7 bases). The CDR3 spans 16 residues. Trimming stripped 1 base from V and 1 base from J, with 13 bases between. The germline V gene has CDR1 SGDLS and CDR2 YYNGEE. CDR3 nucleotide sequence: TGTGCCAGCAGCGTACCACAGGGAGGGGGCACAGATACGCAGTATTTT. Translation: CASSVPQGGGTDTQYF.

V usage is TRBV5-4 and J usage is TRBJ1-1, with D perhaps TRBD1 (6 bases). Germline CDR1 and CDR2: SGHNT and YYREEE (reference sequence). Trimming took 1 base from V and 10 from J, leaving 17 bases between them. The CDR3 extends over 14 amino acids. The CDR3 loop is CASSLRGFGGVAFF. DNA of the CDR3: TGTGCCAGCAGCTTGAGAGGATTTGGGGGCGTAGCTTTCTTT. The full variable domain, rest sourced from reference TRBV5-4 and TRBJ1-1, is ETGVTQSPTHLIKTRGQQVTLRCSSQSGHNTVSWYQQALGQGPQFIFQYYREEENGRGNFPPRFSGLQFPNYSSELNVNALELDDSALYLCASSLRGFGGVAFFGQGTRLTVV.

The V gene is TRBV2, the J gene TRBJ2-7; the D gene is possibly TRBD1 (5 bases). Germline V gene lookup returns CDR1 SNHLY and CDR2 FYNNEI. The CDR3 consists of 12 residues. V lost 5 bases to trimming and J lost 3 bases, with 8 bases between them. The chain's CDR3 is CASSTGNYEQYF. The CDR3 region has the DNA TGTGCCAGCAGTACAGGAAACTACGAGCAGTACTTC.

This clone came up a few times. V and J are TRBV27 and TRBJ2-7, with 11 bases identical to TRBD2. CDR3 size: 16 residues. V lost 5 bases to trimming and J lost 3 bases; unmatched junction nucleotides: 9. The germline V gene has CDR1 MNHEY and CDR2 SMNVEV (reference sequence). CDR3 nucleotides: TGTGCCAGCAGTCGAAGTAGCGGGAGGGAAGACTACGAGCAGTACTTC. Translated, it gives CASSRSSGREDYEQYF.

V gene TRBV7-8 combines with J gene TRBJ2-7; weak D call: TRBD1 (5 bases). CDR1 is SGHVS and CDR2 is FQNEAQ in the germline V gene. V was clipped by 1 base and J by 7 bases, with 11 bases between them. This CDR3 has 13 amino acids. CDR3 in amino acids: CASSLGQKLEQYF. The CDR3 nucleotides are TGTGCCAGCAGCTTAGGACAGAAACTAGAGCAGTACTTC.